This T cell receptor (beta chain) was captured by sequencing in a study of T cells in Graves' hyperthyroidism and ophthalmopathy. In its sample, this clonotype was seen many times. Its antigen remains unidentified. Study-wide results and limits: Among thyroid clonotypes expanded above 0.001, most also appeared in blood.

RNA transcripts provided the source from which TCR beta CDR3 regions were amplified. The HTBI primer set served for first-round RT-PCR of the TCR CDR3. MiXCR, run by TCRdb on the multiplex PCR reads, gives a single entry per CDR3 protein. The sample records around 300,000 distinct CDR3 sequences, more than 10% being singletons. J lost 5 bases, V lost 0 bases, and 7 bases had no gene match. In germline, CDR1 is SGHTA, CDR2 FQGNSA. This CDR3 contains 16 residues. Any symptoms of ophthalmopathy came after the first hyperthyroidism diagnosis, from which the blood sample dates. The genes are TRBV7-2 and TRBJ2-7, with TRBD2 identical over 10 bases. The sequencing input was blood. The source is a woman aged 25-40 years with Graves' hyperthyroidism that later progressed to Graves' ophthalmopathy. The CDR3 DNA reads TGTGCCAGCAGCTTAGCGCTAGGTCTAGCGGGAGACGAGCAGTACTTC. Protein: CASSLALGLAGDEQYF.